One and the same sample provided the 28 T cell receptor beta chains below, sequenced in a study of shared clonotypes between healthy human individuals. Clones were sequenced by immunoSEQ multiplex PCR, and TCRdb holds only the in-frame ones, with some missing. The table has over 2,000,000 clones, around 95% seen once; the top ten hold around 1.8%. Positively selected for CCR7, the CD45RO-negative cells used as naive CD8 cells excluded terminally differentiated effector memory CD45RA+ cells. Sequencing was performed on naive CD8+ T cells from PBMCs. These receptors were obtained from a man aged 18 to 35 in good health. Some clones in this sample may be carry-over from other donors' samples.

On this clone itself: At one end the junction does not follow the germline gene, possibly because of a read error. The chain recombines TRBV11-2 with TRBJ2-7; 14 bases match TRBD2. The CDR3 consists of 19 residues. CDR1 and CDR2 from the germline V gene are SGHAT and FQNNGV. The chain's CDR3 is CASSLEGTQGTSGSNEQYF. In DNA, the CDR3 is TGTGCCAGCAGCCTAGAGGGTACTCAGGGGACTAGCGGGAGTAACGAGCAGTACTTC.

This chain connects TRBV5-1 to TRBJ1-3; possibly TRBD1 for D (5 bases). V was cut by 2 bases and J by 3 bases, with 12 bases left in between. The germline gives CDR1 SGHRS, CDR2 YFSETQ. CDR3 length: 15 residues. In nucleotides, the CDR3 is TGCGCCAGCAGCTTAAGTGGGGGGTTTGGAAACACCATATATTTT. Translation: CASSLSGGFGNTIYF.

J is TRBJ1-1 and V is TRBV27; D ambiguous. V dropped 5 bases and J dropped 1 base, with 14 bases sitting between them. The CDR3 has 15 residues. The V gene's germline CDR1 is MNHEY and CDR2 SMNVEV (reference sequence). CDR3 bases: TGTGCCAGCAGTGGGCCTTCCCCCAGGAACACTGAAGCTTTCTTT. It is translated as CASSGPSPRNTEAFF.

The CDR3 is CASTWLRQIVPDTQYF. The CDR3 bases are TGTGCCAGCACCTGGTTGAGACAGATAGTACCAGATACGCAGTATTTT. The chain has TRBV28 and TRBJ2-3; the D gene is possibly TRBD1 (5 bases). CDR1 is MDHEN, CDR2 SYDVKM, per germline. The CDR3 runs 16 residues. V was cut by 7 bases and J by 4 bases, with 21 bases left in between. The full variable domain, with the rest looked up from reference TRBV28 and TRBJ2-3, is DVKVTQSSRYLVKRTGEKVFLECVQDMDHENMFWYRQDPGLGLRLIYFSYDVKMKEKGDIPEGYSVSREKKERFSLILESASTNQTSMYLCASTWLRQIVPDTQYFGPGTRLTVL.

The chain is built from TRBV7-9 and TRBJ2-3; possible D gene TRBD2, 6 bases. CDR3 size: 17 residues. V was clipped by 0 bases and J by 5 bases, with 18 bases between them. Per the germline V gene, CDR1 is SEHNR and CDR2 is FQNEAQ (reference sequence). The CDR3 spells CASSLAVATGSGDTQYF. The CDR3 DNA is TGTGCCAGCAGCTTAGCGGTCGCCACAGGTAGCGGAGATACGCAGTATTTT.

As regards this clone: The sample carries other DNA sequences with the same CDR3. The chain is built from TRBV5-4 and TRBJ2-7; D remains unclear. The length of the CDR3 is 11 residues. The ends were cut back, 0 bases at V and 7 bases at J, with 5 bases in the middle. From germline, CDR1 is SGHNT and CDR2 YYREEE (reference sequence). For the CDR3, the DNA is TGTGCCAGCAGCTTGGGGGGAGAGCAGTACTTC. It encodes CASSLGGEQYF.

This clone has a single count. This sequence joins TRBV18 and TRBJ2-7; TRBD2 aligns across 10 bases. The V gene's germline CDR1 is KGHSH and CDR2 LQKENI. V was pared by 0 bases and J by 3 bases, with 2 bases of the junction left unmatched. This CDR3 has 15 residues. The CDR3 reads CASSPPLAGVYEQYF. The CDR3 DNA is TGTGCCAGCTCACCACCGCTAGCGGGAGTCTACGAGCAGTACTTC.

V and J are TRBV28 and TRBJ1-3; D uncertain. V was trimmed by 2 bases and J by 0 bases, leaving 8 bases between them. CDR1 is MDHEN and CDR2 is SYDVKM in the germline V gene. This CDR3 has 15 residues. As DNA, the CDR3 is TGTGCCAGCAGTTTAATGAGTTACTCTGGAAACACCATATATTTT. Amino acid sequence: CASSLMSYSGNTIYF. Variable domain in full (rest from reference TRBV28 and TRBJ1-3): DVKVTQSSRYLVKRTGEKVFLECVQDMDHENMFWYRQDPGLGLRLIYFSYDVKMKEKGDIPEGYSVSREKKERFSLILESASTNQTSMYLCASSLMSYSGNTIYFGEGSWLTVV.

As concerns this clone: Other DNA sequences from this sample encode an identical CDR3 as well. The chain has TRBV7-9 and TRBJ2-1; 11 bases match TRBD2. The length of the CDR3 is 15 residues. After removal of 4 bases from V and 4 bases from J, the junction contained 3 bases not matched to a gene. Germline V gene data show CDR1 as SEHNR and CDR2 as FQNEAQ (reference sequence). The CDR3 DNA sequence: TGTGCCAGCAGCTCCCGGACTAGCGGGTACAATGAGCAGTTCTTC. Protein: CASSSRTSGYNEQFF.

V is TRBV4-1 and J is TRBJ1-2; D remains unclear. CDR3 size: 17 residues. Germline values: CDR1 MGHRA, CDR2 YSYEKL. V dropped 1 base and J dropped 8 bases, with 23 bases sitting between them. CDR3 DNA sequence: TGCGCCAGCAGCCAAGCGGGTTCAGGCGACTCCTCGTGGGGCTACACCTTC. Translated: CASSQAGSGDSSWGYTF.

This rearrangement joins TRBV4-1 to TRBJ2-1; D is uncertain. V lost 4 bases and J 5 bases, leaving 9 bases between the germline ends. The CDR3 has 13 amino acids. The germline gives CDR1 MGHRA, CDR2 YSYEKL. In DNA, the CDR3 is TGCGCCAGCAGCCTGAGAACCAACAATGAGCAGTTCTTC. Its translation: CASSLRTNNEQFF.

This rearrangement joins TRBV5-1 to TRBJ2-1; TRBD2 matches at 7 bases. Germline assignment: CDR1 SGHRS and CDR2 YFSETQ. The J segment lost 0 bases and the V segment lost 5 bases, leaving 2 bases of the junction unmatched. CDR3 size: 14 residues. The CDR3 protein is CASRRESSYNEQFF. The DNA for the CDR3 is TGCGCCAGCAGGCGGGAGAGCTCCTACAATGAGCAGTTCTTC.

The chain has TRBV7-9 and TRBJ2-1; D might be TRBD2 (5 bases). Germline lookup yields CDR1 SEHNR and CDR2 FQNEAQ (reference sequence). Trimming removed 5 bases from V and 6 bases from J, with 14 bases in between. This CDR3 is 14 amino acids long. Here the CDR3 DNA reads TGTGCCAGCAGCGGTGGACTGGACCCCAATGAGCAGTTCTTC. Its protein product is CASSGGLDPNEQFF.

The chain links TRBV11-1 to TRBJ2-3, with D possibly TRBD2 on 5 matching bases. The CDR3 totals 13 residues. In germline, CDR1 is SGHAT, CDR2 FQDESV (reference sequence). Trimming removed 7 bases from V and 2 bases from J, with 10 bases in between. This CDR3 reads CASTAGSTDTQYF. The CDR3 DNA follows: TGTGCCAGCACCGCGGGTTCCACAGATACGCAGTATTTT.

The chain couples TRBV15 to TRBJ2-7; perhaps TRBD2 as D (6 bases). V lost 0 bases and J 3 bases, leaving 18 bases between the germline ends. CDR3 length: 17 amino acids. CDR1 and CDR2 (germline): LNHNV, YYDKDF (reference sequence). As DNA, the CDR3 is TGTGCCACCAGCAGAGATAAAAGGACTATCGGGAGCTACGAGCAGTACTTC. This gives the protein CATSRDKRTIGSYEQYF.

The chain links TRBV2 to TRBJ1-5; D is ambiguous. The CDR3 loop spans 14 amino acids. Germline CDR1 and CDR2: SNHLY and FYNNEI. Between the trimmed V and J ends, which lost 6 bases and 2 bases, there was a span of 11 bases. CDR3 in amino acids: CASRGAWGNQPQHF. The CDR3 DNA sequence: TGTGCCAGCAGGGGCGCATGGGGCAATCAGCCCCAGCATTTT.

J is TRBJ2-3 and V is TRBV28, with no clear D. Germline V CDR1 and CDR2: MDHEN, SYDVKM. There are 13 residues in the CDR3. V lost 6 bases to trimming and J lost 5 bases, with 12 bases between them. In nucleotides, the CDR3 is TGTGCCAGCAGCCTTGGACGGTTAGATACGCAGTATTTT. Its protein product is CASSLGRLDTQYF.

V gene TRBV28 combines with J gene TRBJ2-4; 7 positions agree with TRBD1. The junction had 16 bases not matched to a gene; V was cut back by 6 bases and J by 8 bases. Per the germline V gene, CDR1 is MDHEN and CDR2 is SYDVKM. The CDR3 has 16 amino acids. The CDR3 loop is CASSRDHYGQEDIQYF. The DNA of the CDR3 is TGTGCCAGCAGCCGCGATCATTACGGACAGGAGGACATTCAGTACTTC.

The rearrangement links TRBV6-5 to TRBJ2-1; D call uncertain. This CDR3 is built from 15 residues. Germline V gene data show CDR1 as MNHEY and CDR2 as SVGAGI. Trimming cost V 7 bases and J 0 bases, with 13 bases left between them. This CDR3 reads CASTEDPSSYNEQFF. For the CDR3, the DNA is TGTGCCAGCACCGAGGACCCAAGCTCCTACAATGAGCAGTTCTTC.

CDR3 in amino acids: CASSYFNRGSNYGYTF. CDR3 nucleotide sequence: TGTGCCAGCAGTTACTTCAACCGCGGGTCGAACTATGGCTACACCTTC. The gene calls are TRBV6-6 and TRBJ1-2; D not resolved. The V and J ends lost 1 base and 2 bases respectively, with 14 bases between them. Germline loops: CDR1 MNHNY, CDR2 SVGAGI (reference sequence). CDR3 length: 16 amino acids.

Written as DNA, the CDR3 is TGTGCCAGCAGCAGCGGGTCCTACGAGCAGTACTTC. Its protein is CASSSGSYEQYF. The rearrangement uses TRBV16 and TRBJ2-7; tentative D call: TRBD2 (6 bases). CDR3 length: 12 residues. Germline assignment: CDR1 KGHSY and CDR2 FQNENV. The V and J ends lost 5 bases and 1 base respectively, with 6 bases between them.

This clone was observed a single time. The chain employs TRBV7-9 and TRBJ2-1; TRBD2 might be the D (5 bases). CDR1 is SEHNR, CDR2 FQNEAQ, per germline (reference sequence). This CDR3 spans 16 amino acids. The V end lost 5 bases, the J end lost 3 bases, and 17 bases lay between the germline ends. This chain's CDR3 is CASSASGVAHYNEQFF. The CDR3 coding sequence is TGTGCCAGCAGCGCGTCCGGGGTAGCACACTACAATGAGCAGTTCTTC.

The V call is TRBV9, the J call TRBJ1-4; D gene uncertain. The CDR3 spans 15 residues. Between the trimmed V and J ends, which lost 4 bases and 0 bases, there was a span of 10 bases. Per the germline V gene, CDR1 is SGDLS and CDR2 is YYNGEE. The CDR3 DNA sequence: TGTGCCAGCAGCCTGCACAGCGCAACTAATGAAAAACTGTTTTTT. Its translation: CASSLHSATNEKLFF.

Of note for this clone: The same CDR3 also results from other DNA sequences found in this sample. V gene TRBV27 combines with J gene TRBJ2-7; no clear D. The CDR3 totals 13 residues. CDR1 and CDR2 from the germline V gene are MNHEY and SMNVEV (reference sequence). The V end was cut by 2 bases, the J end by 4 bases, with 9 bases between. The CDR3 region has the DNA TGTGCCAGCAGTTTAGGGCGAGGATACGAGCAGTACTTC. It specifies CASSLGRGYEQYF.

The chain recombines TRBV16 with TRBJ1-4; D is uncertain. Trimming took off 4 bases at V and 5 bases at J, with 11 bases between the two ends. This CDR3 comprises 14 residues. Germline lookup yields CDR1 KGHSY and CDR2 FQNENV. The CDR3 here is CASSLTPLNEKLFF. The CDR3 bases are TGTGCCAGCAGCCTGACCCCCTTGAATGAAAAACTGTTTTTT.

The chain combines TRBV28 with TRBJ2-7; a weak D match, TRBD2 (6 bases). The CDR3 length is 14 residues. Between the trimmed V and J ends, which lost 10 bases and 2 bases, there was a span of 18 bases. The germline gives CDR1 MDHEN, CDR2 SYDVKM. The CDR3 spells CAISPLAQAYEQYF. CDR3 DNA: TGTGCCATCTCCCCCCTAGCGCAAGCCTACGAGCAGTACTTC. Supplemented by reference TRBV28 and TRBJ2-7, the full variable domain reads DVKVTQSSRYLVKRTGEKVFLECVQDMDHENMFWYRQDPGLGLRLIYFSYDVKMKEKGDIPEGYSVSREKKERFSLILESASTNQTSMYLCAISPLAQAYEQYFGPGTRLTVT.

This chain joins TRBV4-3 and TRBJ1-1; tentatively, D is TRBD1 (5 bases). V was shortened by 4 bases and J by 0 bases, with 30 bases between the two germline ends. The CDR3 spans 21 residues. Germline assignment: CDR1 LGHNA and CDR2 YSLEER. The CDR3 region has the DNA TGCGCCAGCAGCCTTTATGTCCGGGACGTCCATGCTGATGTTATGAACACTGAAGCTTTCTTT. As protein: CASSLYVRDVHADVMNTEAFF.

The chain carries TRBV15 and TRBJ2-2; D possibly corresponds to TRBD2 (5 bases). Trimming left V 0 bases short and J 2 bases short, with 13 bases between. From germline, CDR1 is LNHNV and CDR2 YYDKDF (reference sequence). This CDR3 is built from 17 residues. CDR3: CATSRDLTRGNTGELFF. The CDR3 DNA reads TGTGCCACCAGCAGAGATCTCACCCGGGGAAACACCGGGGAGCTGTTTTTT.